Below, 25 T cell receptor beta chains from the same sample are listed, as sequenced in a study of CD8+ T cells in alopecia areata. Sorting relied on CD4, CD8alpha, NKG2D, NKG2ACE and other markers applied to pooled cutaneous lymph node cells. RNA was extracted and reverse transcribed into cDNA as the sequencing template. TCRdb keeps only in-frame clones here, not all; method: immunoSEQ multiplex PCR. The sample gives around 300,000 clones, none seen only once, and the top ten clones hold 1.2%. Sequencing was done on a sample of CD4+ T cells sorted from a lymph node. Receptor source: a C3H/HeJ mouse with alopecia areata. MHC haplotype here: H2-k.

This clone occurred a few times. Gene names follow the mouse nomenclature. The CDR3 goes on 4 residues after the read ends, and that part is filled in from the germline J gene. The gene calls are TRBV1 and TRBJ2-1; 14 nucleotides line up with TRBD2. CDR1 and CDR2 (germline): NSQYPW, LRSPGD (reference sequence). The trim removed 0 bases at V and 5 bases at J, leaving 6 bases unmatched. CDR3 length: 18 amino acids. The CDR3 protein is CTCSADERDWGGDAEQFF. The part of the CDR3 DNA that was read is TGCACCTGCAGTGCAGATGAACGGGACTGGGGGGGCGATGCT.

In this sample, this clone turned up a few times. Mouse gene names and germline throughout. With the read ending 4 residues before the CDR3 end, the germline J gene is used to fill in that end. This chain uses TRBV19 with TRBJ1-2, with 11 bases lining up with TRBD1. The CDR3 has 15 residues. Trimming took 4 bases from V and 3 from J; bases not matched to a gene: 5. Per the germline V gene, CDR1 is FNHDT and CDR2 is SITEND (reference sequence). CDR3 DNA (partial): TGTGCCAGCAGTCGTCCGGGACAGGGGGACTCC. The encoded protein is CASSRPGQGDS. Given in full, the CDR3 is CASSRPGQGDSDYTF.

Regarding this clone: Gene names and germline refer to mouse. The CDR3 end is not reached by the read, which stops 4 residues before it; the germline J gene fills it in. Within the sample, other DNA sequences also encode this same CDR3. The V and J genes are TRBV13-2 and TRBJ2-1; TRBD1 matches at 7 bases. CDR3 size: 13 residues. Germline V lookup: CDR1 NNHNN, CDR2 SYGAGS (reference sequence). CDR3 sequence reads: CASGGQGWAEQFF. CDR3 DNA (partial): TGTGCCAGCGGTGGACAGGGTTGGGCT.

This clone was detected only a few times. Gene names are mouse gene names. The read falls 4 residues short of the CDR3 end, and the missing part is taken from the germline J gene. The V and J genes are TRBV13-2 and TRBJ2-3, with 11 positions matching TRBD2. Germline V gene lookup returns CDR1 NNHNN and CDR2 SYGAGS (reference sequence). J was trimmed by 0 bases and V by 0 bases; bases with no gene match: 3. CDR3 length: 17 amino acids. The CDR3 sequence is CASGDVRDWGSAETLYF. CDR3 DNA (partial): TGTGCCAGCGGTGATGTCCGGGACTGGGGGAGTGCAGAA.

This clone has only a few counts. Gene names and germline match the mouse. The read terminates 3 residues ahead of where the CDR3 ends, so the germline J gene completes it. Other DNA sequences from this sample encode an identical CDR3 as well. The rearrangement links TRBV5 to TRBJ1-6; 9 bases are a match to TRBD1. TRBJ1-6 counts as an open reading frame of uncertain function. J was trimmed by 7 bases and V by 3 bases; bases with no gene match: 4. The CDR3 sequence is 15 residues long. Germline V gene data show CDR1 as LGHNA and CDR2 as YNLKQL (reference sequence). The CDR3 loop is CASSQGQGGNSPLYF. The sequenced part of the CDR3 DNA is TGTGCCAGCAGCCAGGGACAGGGAGGGAATTCGCCC.

This clone was recorded a few times. Gene names are mouse gene names. With the read ending 4 residues before the CDR3 end, the germline J gene is used to fill in that end. Other DNA sequences of this sample code for an identical CDR3. V usage is TRBV31 and J usage is TRBJ2-5, with 9 bases identical to TRBD2. The CDR3 contains 14 residues. Germline loops: CDR1 GKSSPN, CDR2 SITVG. The CDR3 sequence is CAWSLLGGKDTQYF. CDR3 DNA (partial): TGTGCCTGGAGTCTACTGGGGGGAAAAGAC.

Only a few counts were recorded for this clone. Mouse germline and gene names are used. The CDR3 extends 4 residues past the end of the read, so its final part is completed from the germline J gene. The chain employs TRBV19 and TRBJ2-4; D is ambiguous. The CDR3 has 13 residues. With 1 base removed from V and 2 bases from J, the gap between germline ends came to 5 bases. From germline, CDR1 is FNHDT and CDR2 SITEND (reference sequence). This chain's CDR3 is CASSIKVQNTLYF. Partial CDR3 DNA: TGTGCCAGCAGTATAAAAGTTCAAAAC.

Regarding this clone: Gene names denote mouse genes. Coverage ceases 4 residues before the CDR3 finishes, and the germline J gene fills in the end. The chain combines TRBV29 with TRBJ2-1; D might be TRBD2 (7 bases). Between the trimmed V and J ends, which lost 4 bases and 1 base, there was a span of 11 bases. CDR1 MSHET and CDR2 SYDVDS come from the germline V gene. The CDR3 loop spans 15 amino acids. CDR3 amino acids: CASSSGGQNYAEQFF. CDR3 DNA, as far as it was read: TGTGCTAGCAGTTCTGGGGGACAAAACTATGCT. Looking up the rest from reference TRBV29 and TRBJ2-1 gives the full variable domain: DMKVTQMPRYLIKRMGENVLLECGQDMSHETMYWYRQDPGLGLQLIYISYDVDSNSEGDIPKGYRVSRKKREHFSLILDSAKTNQTSVYFCASSSGGQNYAEQFFGPGTRLTVL.

This clone has more than one count but fewer than ten. Any gene name here is a mouse gene name. The CDR3 end lies 4 residues beyond the end of the read and is filled in from the germline J gene. Other DNA sequences in this sample translate to the same CDR3. This chain uses TRBV3 with TRBJ2-5; 11 bases fit TRBD2. CDR1 is SNHLY and CDR2 is FYNGKV in the germline V gene (reference sequence). CDR3 length: 15 residues. The CDR3 protein is CASSLGTGGKDTQYF. The sequenced part of the CDR3 DNA is TGTGCCAGCAGCTTGGGGACTGGGGGAAAAGAC.

This clone was detected a few times. The genes and germline here are from mouse. The CDR3 end is not reached by the read, which stops 4 residues before it; the germline J gene fills it in. This chain joins TRBV19 and TRBJ2-5; tentative D call: TRBD2 (5 bases). The CDR3 consists of 13 residues. With 5 bases removed from V and 0 bases from J, the gap between germline ends came to 7 bases. CDR1 FNHDT and CDR2 SITEND come from the germline V gene (reference sequence). The sequenced part of the CDR3 DNA is TGTGCCAGCAGGACTGATAACCAAGAC. Its protein is CASRTDNQD. The CDR3 reads in full as CASRTDNQDTQYF.

This clone has more than one count but fewer than ten. Gene names are mouse gene names. The missing CDR3 end, 4 residues past where the read stops, is filled in from the germline J gene. Distinct nucleotide sequences in the sample also encode this CDR3. The chain uses TRBV19 and TRBJ2-1; tentative D call: TRBD1 (5 bases). Germline V gives CDR1 FNHDT, CDR2 SITEND (reference sequence). The V end lost 4 bases, the J end lost 4 bases, and 6 bases lay between the germline ends. CDR3 length: 12 residues. The sequenced part of the CDR3 DNA is TGTGCCAGCAGTCGACAGTATGCT. It encodes CASSRQYA. The CDR3 in its entirety is CASSRQYAEQFF.

Concerning this clone itself: The gene names given are mouse names. The missing CDR3 end, 4 residues past where the read stops, is filled in from the germline J gene. The rearrangement links TRBV31 to TRBJ2-1, with TRBD2 matching 9 bases. V shed 1 base and J 3 bases; nucleotides not matched to a gene: 4. The CDR3 runs 15 residues. Germline lookup yields CDR1 GKSSPN and CDR2 SITVG. This CDR3 reads CAWSPRTGAYAEQFF. CDR3 DNA, as far as it was read: TGTGCCTGGAGTCCCCGGACTGGGGCCTATGCT.

With respect to this clone: Gene names are the mouse ones. Sequencing ends 4 residues short of the CDR3 end; the germline J gene provides the rest. This rearrangement joins TRBV1 to TRBJ2-7, with a weak D call TRBD2 (6 bases). The CDR3 length is 14 residues. Germline V CDR1 and CDR2: NSQYPW, LRSPGD (reference sequence). CDR3 sequence reads: CTCSADPTGNEQYF. Partial CDR3 DNA: TGCACCTGCAGTGCAGACCCGACTGGAAAT.

There are many counts of this clone. The gene symbols are mouse symbols. From the germline J gene comes the end of the CDR3, since the read stops 4 residues before it. Other DNA sequences of this sample code for an identical CDR3. The chain couples TRBV5 to TRBJ2-7; no definite D call. Germline CDR1 is LGHNA and CDR2 is YNLKQL (reference sequence). CDR3 size: 12 residues. CDR3 in amino acids: CASSQEGYEQYF. The covered CDR3 bases are TGTGCCAGCAGCCAAGAGGGTTAT.

This clone occurred many times. Germline and genes here are mouse. The read ends 4 residues shy of where the CDR3 ends; the end is completed using the germline J gene. The chain has TRBV16 and TRBJ2-1; TRBD2 matches 8 bases. V was clipped by 0 bases and J by 1 base; unmatched bases: 2. Per the germline V gene, CDR1 is SGHSA and CDR2 is FRNQAP. The CDR3 has 16 amino acids. CDR3 DNA, as far as it was read: TGTGCAAGCAGCTTAGAACTGGGGGAAAACTATGCT. The encoded protein is CASSLELGENYA. In full, the CDR3 reads CASSLELGENYAEQFF.

Concerning this clone itself: Genes and germline come from the mouse. The read terminates 4 residues ahead of where the CDR3 ends, so the germline J gene completes it. The identical CDR3 is also encoded by other nucleotide sequences in the sample. The V call is TRBV13-1, the J call TRBJ2-1, with 7 bases fitting TRBD2. This CDR3 has 15 residues. V dropped 1 base and J dropped 1; count of bases not matched to a gene: 2. Germline loops: CDR1 NSHNY, CDR2 SYGAGN. The CDR3 bases that were read are TGTGCCAGCAGTGATCGTGGGGGGAACTATGCT. This gives the protein CASSDRGGNYA. The whole CDR3 reads CASSDRGGNYAEQFF.

As regards this clone: The genes are named according to mouse. From the germline J gene comes the end of the CDR3, since the read stops 4 residues before it. V and J are TRBV1 and TRBJ1-1; 7 bases agree with TRBD1. The V and J ends lost 4 bases and 4 bases, in that order; junction bases with no gene match: 3. The CDR3 totals 13 residues. Germline CDR1 NSQYPW, CDR2 LRSPGD (reference sequence). CDR3 bases read: TGCACCTGCAGTGGAGGGACAGCCACA. It specifies CTCSGGTAT. The complete CDR3 reads CTCSGGTATEVFF.

This clone was found many times. Gene names denote mouse genes. The read ends 4 residues early relative to the CDR3; the germline J gene fills the gap. The identical CDR3 is also encoded by other nucleotide sequences in the sample. The chain couples TRBV14 to TRBJ1-2, with D possibly matching TRBD1 (6 bases). The germline V gene has CDR1 SGHDT and CDR2 FRDEAV. V was trimmed by 5 bases and J by 0 bases, leaving 11 bases between them. The CDR3 consists of 14 residues. CDR3 in amino acids: CASSPGTSNSDYTF. Incomplete CDR3 DNA: TGTGCCAGCAGCCCTGGGACATCAAACTCC.

This clone was detected a few times. Gene names and germline match the mouse. The read stops 4 residues short of the end of the CDR3; the missing end is completed from the germline J gene. Other DNA sequences within the sample encode an identical CDR3. The chain uses TRBV13-2 and TRBJ2-7; 7 positions agree with TRBD2. The germline V gene encodes CDR1 NNHNN and CDR2 SYGAGS (reference sequence). CDR3 size: 14 residues. The part of the CDR3 DNA that was read is TGTGCCAGCGGTGACTGGGGGTTCTCTTAT. Its protein is CASGDWGFSY. From start to end, the CDR3 is CASGDWGFSYEQYF.

This clone was observed a few times. Gene names denote mouse genes. Read sequence stops 4 residues before the CDR3 end, and the germline J gene provides the missing end. Other DNA sequences within the sample encode an identical CDR3. The rearrangement links TRBV1 to TRBJ2-1, with 9 bases fitting TRBD1. In germline, CDR1 is NSQYPW, CDR2 LRSPGD (reference sequence). The CDR3 totals 16 residues. V lost 3 bases and J lost 1; bases outside the gene matches: 4. The CDR3 bases that were read are TGCACCTGCAGTGCCGGGGGGACAGGGAACTATGCT. It is translated as CTCSAGGTGNYA. The complete CDR3 protein is CTCSAGGTGNYAEQFF.

On this clone itself: Mouse germline and gene names are used. The read ends 4 residues before the CDR3 terminus; that terminus is restored from the germline J gene. Other DNA sequences in this specimen translate into the identical CDR3. The chain links TRBV17 to TRBJ2-3, with a tentative D call TRBD2 (6 bases). This CDR3 is built from 16 residues. The ends were cut back, 1 base at V and 0 bases at J, with 11 bases in the middle. Looked up from germline, CDR1 is MNHDT and CDR2 is YYDKIL. Partial CDR3 DNA: TGTGCTAGCAGTAGAGGGCTGGGGACTAGTGCAGAA. Its protein is CASSRGLGTSAE. The full CDR3 sequence reads CASSRGLGTSAETLYF.

About this clone itself: Gene names refer to mouse genes. The CDR3 is cut off 4 residues early in the read; its end comes from the germline J gene. This chain uses TRBV5 with TRBJ2-3, with TRBD2 identical over 8 bases. Germline CDR1 reads LGHNA; CDR2 reads YNLKQL (reference sequence). The CDR3 runs 16 residues. The trim removed 0 bases at V and 3 bases at J, leaving 5 bases unmatched. The CDR3 region is CASSQEGGRDAETLYF. CDR3 DNA (partial): TGTGCCAGCAGCCAAGAGGGGGGGCGGGACGCAGAA.

Ten or more counts support this clone. Gene names and germline match the mouse. CDR3 bases read: TGTGCTAGCAGTAGACTGGGGGTCACAGAA. Translating it yields CASSRLGVTE. The full-length CDR3 reads as CASSRLGVTETLYF. The rearrangement uses TRBV17 and TRBJ2-3; TRBD2 matches at 7 bases. The sequence runs out 4 residues before the end of the CDR3; the remainder is reconstructed from the germline J gene. CDR1 is MNHDT, CDR2 YYDKIL, per germline. Trimming cost V 2 bases and J 4 bases; bases outside gene matches: 3. The CDR3 has 14 residues.

Comments on this clone: Germline and genes here are mouse. From the germline J gene comes the end of the CDR3, since the read stops 4 residues before it. This sequence joins TRBV14 and TRBJ2-5; 8 nucleotides match TRBD2. From germline, CDR1 is SGHDT and CDR2 FRDEAV. The CDR3 covers 15 residues. Trimming removed 5 bases from V and 2 bases from J; junction bases left unmatched: 7. The CDR3 reads CASSPHWGIQDTQYF. The sequenced part of the CDR3 DNA is TGTGCCAGCAGCCCACACTGGGGGATCCAAGAC. Full variable domain (outside the CDR3, taken from reference TRBV14 and TRBJ2-5): EAGVTQSPRYAVLQEGQAVSFWCDPISGHDTLYWYQQPRDQGPQLLVYFRDEAVIDNSQLPSDRFSAVRPKGTNSTLKIQSAKQGDTATYLCASSPHWGIQDTQYFGPGTRLLVL.

In its sample, this clone was seen a few times. A much larger clone sits a single nucleotide away, making a read error possible. The listed genes are named as in mouse. Partial CDR3 DNA: TGTGCCAGCAGCCAGACAAACACCGGG. Translation: CASSQTNTG. The complete CDR3 reads CASSQTNTGQLYF. This chain uses TRBV13-3 with TRBJ2-2; no reliable D call. Read coverage stops 4 residues before the CDR3 terminus; the germline J gene supplies the remainder. Per the germline V gene, CDR1 is NNHDY and CDR2 is SYVADS. This CDR3 has 13 amino acids. V was clipped by 5 bases and J by 0 bases, with 5 bases between them.